Listed here are 19 T cell receptor beta chains from one sample, sequenced in a study of T-cell memory formation after mild COVID-19 (dated by TCRdb to about 2021). Library preparation employed 5' RACE. Sequencing took place on an Illumina NovaSeq 6000. In-frame beta chains were kept once TCRdb had trimmed the public reads at Q25 with fastp and called clones with MiXCR. CDR3 protein sequences are deduplicated, and each keeps its most common genes and DNA. The table for this sample lists roughly 160,000 distinct CDR3 sequences; 11% of them were counted only once. Less than 4% of the sample is held by the ten biggest clonotypes. Source material: PBMCs or a T cell subset sorted from them (not recorded which). All receptors derive from a young man who had mild COVID-19 (a few samples of this study predate the infection). The sample titles of this study are shuffled in the database, so cell type and time point are left out; the donor was told from shared clones.

In this sample, this clonotype turned up a few times. This chain uses TRBV5-1 with TRBJ2-3; 7 positions agree with TRBD2. There are 15 residues in the CDR3. V lost 2 bases and J lost 6; bases outside the gene matches: 9. CDR1 and CDR2 from the germline V gene are SGHRS and YFSETQ. The CDR3: CASSFGPGGTDTQYF. CDR3 DNA: TGCGCCAGCAGCTTTGGTCCGGGGGGAACCGATACGCAGTATTTT. Using reference TRBV5-1 and TRBJ2-3 for the parts outside the CDR3, the full variable domain is KAGVTQTPRYLIKTRGQQVTLSCSPISGHRSVSWYQQTPGQGLQFLFEYFSETQRNKGNFPGRFSGRQFSNSRSEMNVSTLELGDSALYLCASSFGPGGTDTQYFGPGTRLTVL.

This clonotype was picked up a small number of times. The chain employs TRBV7-2 and TRBJ2-5, with D perhaps matching TRBD1 (5 bases). The CDR3 contains 14 residues. The germline CDR1 and CDR2 sequences are SGHTA and FQGNSA. With 1 base removed from V and 5 bases from J, the gap between germline ends came to 11 bases. The CDR3 loop reads CASSLEGWGETQYF. CDR3 in DNA: TGTGCCAGCAGCTTAGAGGGCTGGGGCGAGACCCAGTACTTC.

This chain links TRBV10-3 with TRBJ2-1; D gene ambiguous. The CDR3 spans 11 residues. In germline, CDR1 is ENHRY, CDR2 SYGVKD. Trimming took off 8 bases at V and 9 bases at J, with 11 bases between the two ends. CDR3 coding DNA: TGTGCCATCTCTGAAGGTAGTGAGCAGTTCTTC. It specifies CAISEGSEQFF.

The gene calls are TRBV5-1 and TRBJ1-1, with 8 nucleotides matching TRBD1. Germline trimming cut 4 bases from V and 5 bases from J; bases unmatched to any gene: 7. Germline-derived CDR1 and CDR2 are SGHRS and YFSETQ. This CDR3 contains 14 residues. The CDR3 reads CASSQGTGGTEAFF. The DNA of the CDR3 is TGCGCCAGCAGCCAGGGAACAGGGGGTACTGAAGCTTTCTTT.

This clonotype was seen a few times. The V and J genes are TRBV12-3 or TRBV12-4 and TRBJ2-3, with a possible D match to TRBD1 (6 bases). This CDR3 has 16 residues. Trimming pared 5 bases from V and 1 base from J, leaving 16 bases between. Here the CDR3 reads CASSRSPGVGTDTQYF. CDR3 DNA: TGTGCCAGCAGTCGGAGTCCAGGGGTTGGCACAGATACGCAGTATTTT.

The rearrangement links TRBV28 to TRBJ2-3, with no clear D. The CDR3 extends over 12 amino acids. Trimming stripped 6 bases from V and 7 bases from J, with 11 bases between. Germline V CDR1 and CDR2: MDHEN, SYDVKM. CDR3 in DNA: TGTGCCAGCAGCCCGAGCGCGTATACGCAGTATTTT. It specifies CASSPSAYTQYF.

The CDR3: CATSRDPGAGEAFF. CDR3 nucleotides: TGTGCCACCAGCAGAGATCCAGGGGCCGGTGAAGCTTTCTTT. The rearrangement links TRBV15 to TRBJ1-1; a weak D match, TRBD1 (6 bases). This CDR3 is 14 amino acids long. Germline V gives CDR1 LNHNV, CDR2 YYDKDF (reference sequence). V was shortened by 0 bases and J by 7 bases, with 12 bases between the two germline ends.

The chain has TRBV12-3 or TRBV12-4 and TRBJ2-3, with D unclear. This CDR3 contains 13 residues. The V end lost 8 bases, the J end lost 0 bases, and 9 bases lay between the germline ends. CDR3 sequence reads: CASGVYSTDTQYF. In DNA, the CDR3 is TGTGCCAGCGGGGTTTATAGCACAGATACGCAGTATTTT.

This chain uses TRBV11-1 with TRBJ2-7; a possible D gene is TRBD2 (5 bases). Trimming took off 5 bases at V and 2 bases at J, with 10 bases between the two ends. Germline values: CDR1 SGHAT, CDR2 FQDESV (reference sequence). This CDR3 is built from 13 residues. CDR3 sequence reads: CASSLGVAYEQYV. In nucleotides, the CDR3 is TGTGCCAGCAGCCTGGGAGTTGCCTACGAGCAGTACGTC.

V and J are TRBV5-1 and TRBJ1-3, with 7 nucleotides matching TRBD1. J was trimmed by 0 bases and V by 7 bases; bases with no gene match: 7. The V gene's germline CDR1 is SGHRS and CDR2 YFSETQ. This CDR3 has 15 residues. The CDR3 DNA sequence: TGCGCCAGCGGCCAGGGGGGCGCCTCTGGAAACACCATATATTTT. Translated: CASGQGGASGNTIYF.

The chain uses TRBV2 and TRBJ2-6; D not certain. The CDR3 totals 12 residues. The germline V gene encodes CDR1 SNHLY and CDR2 FYNNEI. The V and J ends lost 7 bases and 4 bases respectively, with 5 bases between them. The CDR3 coding sequence is TGTGCCAGCACATACGGGGCCAACGTCCTGACTTTC. It is translated as CASTYGANVLTF.

The chain joins TRBV12-3 or TRBV12-4 to TRBJ1-2, with a tentative D call TRBD1 (6 bases). V was cut by 5 bases and J by 8 bases, with 15 bases left in between. This CDR3 is 13 amino acids long. Written as DNA, the CDR3 is TGTGCCAGCAGTCCACCAGGGGCGATGGGCTACACCTTC. Its protein is CASSPPGAMGYTF.

This clonotype was counted only a few times. The chain is built from TRBV5-1 and TRBJ2-1; D unresolved. Trimming shortened V by 1 base and J by 9 bases, and 14 bases separated the two germline ends. This CDR3 is 14 amino acids long. Germline assignment: CDR1 SGHRS and CDR2 YFSETQ. In DNA, the CDR3 is TGCGCCAGCAGCTTGATCCCGCCCCGCAGTGAGCAGTTCTTC. As protein: CASSLIPPRSEQFF. Looking up the rest from reference TRBV5-1 and TRBJ2-1 gives the full variable domain: KAGVTQTPRYLIKTRGQQVTLSCSPISGHRSVSWYQQTPGQGLQFLFEYFSETQRNKGNFPGRFSGRQFSNSRSEMNVSTLELGDSALYLCASSLIPPRSEQFFGPGTRLTVL.

V is TRBV29-1 and J is TRBJ1-1; D call uncertain. The V gene lost 5 bases and the J gene lost 0 bases, with 16 bases spanning the gap. Germline CDR1 reads SQVTM; CDR2 reads ANQGSEA. This CDR3 is built from 15 residues. The CDR3 spells CSVRPELSMNTEAFF. The CDR3, as DNA: TGCAGCGTTAGACCGGAGTTAAGCATGAACACTGAAGCTTTCTTT.

The chain carries TRBV27 and TRBJ1-5; D might be TRBD1 (5 bases). The CDR3 totals 15 residues. The V and J ends lost 2 bases and 2 bases respectively, with 10 bases between them. Germline assignment: CDR1 MNHEY and CDR2 SMNVEV (reference sequence). The CDR3 DNA follows: TGTGCCAGCAGTTTAAGGGGTTGGGGCAATCAGCCCCAGCATTTT. Encoded protein: CASSLRGWGNQPQHF.

This clonotype came up a few times. This chain uses TRBV24-1 with TRBJ1-2; D gene unclear. The germline V gene has CDR1 KGHDR and CDR2 SFDVKD. Trimming left V 4 bases short and J 0 bases short, with 2 bases between. The CDR3 totals 12 residues. CDR3: CATSETNYGYTF. CDR3 DNA: TGTGCCACCAGTGAAACTAACTATGGCTACACCTTC.

This clonotype was observed a few times. The chain is built from TRBV4-2 and TRBJ1-4; no clear D gene. The length of the CDR3 is 13 residues. Trimming stripped 4 bases from V and 7 bases from J, with 10 bases between. Germline V gene lookup returns CDR1 LGHNA and CDR2 YNFKEQ. The CDR3 region has the DNA TGTGCCAGCAGCCCTCGTAGTTTTGAAAAACTGTTTTTT. Translation gives CASSPRSFEKLFF.

This clonotype was detected a few times. The genes are TRBV20-1 and TRBJ2-3; D might be TRBD2 (6 bases). The CDR3 length is 13 residues. Germline V CDR1 and CDR2: DFQATT, SNEGSKA (reference sequence). V was clipped by 5 bases and J by 1 base, with 10 bases between them. CDR3: CSAGEAGTDTQYF. Written as DNA, the CDR3 is TGCAGTGCTGGGGAGGCAGGCACAGATACGCAGTATTTT.

This clonotype was counted between two and nine times. The gene calls are TRBV12-3 or TRBV12-4 and TRBJ1-6; TRBD1 aligns across 7 bases. Trimming took 3 bases from V and 6 from J; bases not matched to a gene: 5. The CDR3 consists of 15 residues. The chain's CDR3 is CASSFRTGGNSPLHF. CDR3 in DNA: TGTGCCAGCAGTTTTAGGACAGGAGGTAATTCACCCCTCCACTTT.